A single sample gave rise to the 32 T cell receptor beta chains below, sequenced in a study of cytotoxic CD8 clonotypes in ibrutinib-treated CLL. TCRdb's copy holds only in-frame clones and misses some; the assay was immunoSEQ multiplex PCR. The data show 300,000 or so clones, 67% seen once. Here the sequenced sample was PBMCs, taken after 36 months of ibrutinib treatment. Source of these receptors: a human donor with chronic lymphocytic leukemia.

The chain links TRBV27 to TRBJ2-3; 9 nucleotides match TRBD2. V lost 5 bases, J lost 6 bases, and 9 bases stayed unmatched. Germline V lookup: CDR1 MNHEY, CDR2 SMNVEV (reference sequence). This CDR3 comprises 15 residues. CDR3 DNA sequence: TGTGCCAGCAGTACAGAGCGGGGGGTGTCCGATACGCAGTATTTT. The encoded protein is CASSTERGVSDTQYF.

This clone was observed a single time. This chain links TRBV29-1 with TRBJ2-1, with TRBD2 as a possible D gene (5 bases). The V end was cut by 2 bases, the J end by 0 bases, with 14 bases between. In germline, CDR1 is SQVTM, CDR2 ANQGSEA. CDR3 length: 16 amino acids. CDR3 amino acids: CSVECGTGSSYNEQFF. The CDR3 DNA follows: TGCAGCGTTGAATGCGGAACGGGGAGCTCCTACAATGAGCAGTTCTTC.

CDR3 sequence: CASSLILARTGGHGYTF. CDR3 DNA: TGTGCCAGCAGCTTGATCTTGGCTAGAACAGGGGGTCATGGCTACACCTTC. The chain uses TRBV5-6 and TRBJ1-2; 8 positions agree with TRBD1. CDR1 is SGHDT and CDR2 is YYEEEE in the germline V gene. CDR3 size: 17 residues. V dropped 1 base and J dropped 6; count of bases not matched to a gene: 14. Variable domain in full (rest from reference TRBV5-6 and TRBJ1-2): DAGVTQSPTHLIKTRGQQVTLRCSPKSGHDTVSWYQQALGQGPQFIFQYYEEEERQRGNFPDRFSGHQFPNYSSELNVNALLLGDSALYLCASSLILARTGGHGYTFGSGTRLTVV.

This clone has at least ten counts. The chain joins TRBV5-5 to TRBJ1-5, with 8 positions matching TRBD1. V shed 4 bases, J shed 5 bases, and the junction held 2 bases outside the gene matches. This CDR3 contains 13 residues. CDR1 and CDR2 (germline): SGHKS, YYEKEE (reference sequence). Here the CDR3 reads CASSPDRDQPQHF. In DNA form, the CDR3 reads TGTGCCAGCAGCCCGGACAGGGATCAGCCCCAGCATTTT. The full variable domain, rest sourced from reference TRBV5-5 and TRBJ1-5, is DAGVTQSPTHLIKTRGQQVTLRCSPISGHKSVSWYQQVLGQGPQFIFQYYEKEERGRGNFPDRFSARQFPNYSSELNVNALLLGDSALYLCASSPDRDQPQHFGDGTRLSIL.

The CDR3 reads CASSLWAGRGNQPQHF. Written as DNA, the CDR3 is TGTGCCAGCAGCTTGTGGGCAGGGCGTGGCAATCAGCCCCAGCATTTT. The chain combines TRBV5-6 with TRBJ1-5; a possible D gene is TRBD1 (5 bases). Germline V CDR1 and CDR2: SGHDT, YYEEEE. V lost 1 base and J 2 bases, leaving 13 bases between the germline ends. There are 16 residues in the CDR3.

The V call is TRBV4-1, the J call TRBJ2-1, with 8 bases lining up with TRBD2. Germline CDR1 reads MGHRA; CDR2 reads YSYEKL. With V trimmed by 1 base and J by 7 bases, 6 bases remained unmatched. The CDR3 runs 15 residues. The CDR3 reads CASSQAGGARNEQFF. CDR3 sequence (DNA): TGCGCCAGCAGCCAAGCCGGGGGGGCTAGGAATGAGCAGTTCTTC.

The gene calls are TRBV27 and TRBJ2-4, with D uncertain. Germline V CDR1 and CDR2: MNHEY, SMNVEV (reference sequence). With 6 bases removed from V and 4 bases from J, the gap between germline ends came to 10 bases. The CDR3 totals 13 residues. The CDR3 coding sequence is TGTGCCAGCAGACCGGGCTCAAAAAACATTCAGTACTTC. Amino acids: CASRPGSKNIQYF.

Comments on this clone: The sample contains more than one DNA sequence encoding this CDR3. The chain combines TRBV18 with TRBJ2-3; a weak D match, TRBD1 (5 bases). The CDR3 is 12 amino acids. CDR1 is KGHSH and CDR2 is LQKENI in the germline V gene. V lost 4 bases to trimming and J lost 4 bases, with 6 bases between them. The DNA of the CDR3 is TGTGCCAGCTCACAGGGGTCAGATACGCAGTATTTT. Translation: CASSQGSDTQYF.

The chain is built from TRBV5-1 and TRBJ2-5, with TRBD2 matching over 11 bases. The CDR3 spans 16 residues. Germline lookup yields CDR1 SGHRS and CDR2 YFSETQ. Germline trimming cut 5 bases from V and 2 bases from J; bases unmatched to any gene: 8. For the CDR3, the DNA is TGCGCCAGCAGGGGCCTCGGGACTAGCGGTCAAGAGACCCAGTACTTC. Protein sequence: CASRGLGTSGQETQYF.

The chain links TRBV2 to TRBJ2-1; the D gene is possibly TRBD2 (6 bases). V shed 6 bases and J shed 6 bases, with 18 bases lying between them. CDR3 length equals 15 residues. Looked up from germline, CDR1 is SNHLY and CDR2 is FYNNEI. CDR3 in amino acids: CASRLAELRGNEQFF. CDR3 DNA sequence: TGTGCCAGCAGATTAGCGGAACTGAGGGGCAATGAGCAGTTCTTC.

The chain couples TRBV28 to TRBJ1-2, with a weak D call TRBD1 (6 bases). V was pared by 2 bases and J by 8 bases, with 15 bases between. CDR1 MDHEN and CDR2 SYDVKM come from the germline V gene. The CDR3 consists of 14 residues. CDR3 residues: CASSLNTGGWGYTF. CDR3 nucleotide sequence: TGTGCCAGCAGTTTAAATACCGGGGGCTGGGGCTACACCTTC.

The chain recombines TRBV7-8 with TRBJ1-1, with D perhaps matching TRBD1 (5 bases). The germline CDR1 and CDR2 sequences are SGHVS and FQNEAQ. The V end was cut by 6 bases, the J end by 1 base, with 15 bases between. The CDR3 length is 15 residues. The CDR3 reads CASSLAGLGNTEAFF. In DNA, the CDR3 is TGTGCCAGCAGTCTTGCGGGGCTGGGGAACACTGAAGCTTTCTTT. The entire variable domain, with the rest obtained from reference TRBV7-8 and TRBJ1-1, is as follows: GAGVSQSPRYKVAKRGQDVALRCDPISGHVSLFWYQQALGQGPEFLTYFQNEAQLDKSGLPSDRFFAERPEGSVSTLKIQRTQQEDSAVYLCASSLAGLGNTEAFFGQGTRLTVV.

This clone has only a few counts. The V call is TRBV28, the J call TRBJ2-5; possible D gene TRBD1, 6 bases. V dropped 6 bases and J dropped 5 bases, with 16 bases sitting between them. The CDR3 consists of 14 residues. Germline V gene sequence: CDR1 MDHEN, CDR2 SYDVKM. This CDR3 is CASRRNRVGETQYF. CDR3 DNA sequence: TGTGCCAGCAGACGCAACAGGGTTGGGGAGACCCAGTACTTC.

This chain uses TRBV10-3 with TRBJ1-2; D remains ambiguous. CDR1 and CDR2 (germline): ENHRY, SYGVKD. The CDR3 contains 13 residues. Between the trimmed V and J ends, which lost 3 bases and 3 bases, there was a span of 8 bases. CDR3 in DNA: TGTGCCATCAGTGAAGCGGGGTACTATGGCTACACCTTC. Its protein is CAISEAGYYGYTF.

This chain joins TRBV6-5 and TRBJ2-2; 9 bases align to TRBD1. Germline CDR1 MNHEY, CDR2 SVGAGI. Unmatched junction bases numbered 2, after V lost 2 bases and J lost 4 bases. CDR3 length: 15 amino acids. CDR3 bases: TGTGCCAGCAGTTACGGGGACAGGGTCACCGGGGAGCTGTTTTTT. Amino acids: CASSYGDRVTGELFF.

This chain uses TRBV11-2 with TRBJ2-3; 13 nucleotides align to TRBD2. The CDR3 covers 15 residues. Germline V gives CDR1 SGHAT, CDR2 FQNNGV. Trimming removed 7 bases from V and 5 bases from J; junction bases left unmatched: 6. The CDR3 region is CASTWTSGSGDTQYF. DNA for the CDR3: TGTGCCAGCACTTGGACTAGCGGGAGTGGAGATACGCAGTATTTT.

In this sample, this clone turned up many times. V and J are TRBV9 and TRBJ2-1, with TRBD2 matching 8 bases. J gave up 0 bases and V 3 bases, and 5 bases lay outside the gene matches. Germline V CDR1 and CDR2: SGDLS, YYNGEE. The CDR3 is 16 amino acids. This chain's CDR3 is CASSEGSGSSYNEQFF. CDR3 DNA sequence: TGTGCCAGCAGCGAGGGGAGCGGGAGCTCCTACAATGAGCAGTTCTTC.

The chain has TRBV29-1 and TRBJ1-2; maybe TRBD1 (5 bases). The CDR3 consists of 15 residues. V lost 1 base and J 0 bases, leaving 12 bases between the germline ends. Looked up from germline, CDR1 is SQVTM and CDR2 is ANQGSEA. In nucleotides, the CDR3 is TGCAGCGTTGAAGTAGAGGGGTTAACTAACTATGGCTACACCTTC. Translating gives CSVEVEGLTNYGYTF.

V usage is TRBV11-2 and J usage is TRBJ1-2; TRBD1 matches at 10 bases. This CDR3 is built from 14 residues. CDR1 SGHAT and CDR2 FQNNGV come from the germline V gene. After removal of 5 bases from V and 8 bases from J, the junction contained 8 bases not matched to a gene. Here the CDR3 DNA reads TGTGCCAGCAGCCCCCTGGGGACAGGGGAGGGCTACACCTTC. Translated, it gives CASSPLGTGEGYTF.

In this sample, this clone turned up a few times. The gene calls are TRBV11-2 and TRBJ2-3, with D hard to call. The germline V gene encodes CDR1 SGHAT and CDR2 FQNNGV. The CDR3 consists of 16 residues. V was pared by 6 bases and J by 9 bases, with 25 bases between. This CDR3 is CASSTPPQGPSRTQYF. The CDR3 DNA is TGTGCCAGCAGTACACCACCACAAGGGCCGAGCCGGACGCAGTATTTT.

This chain joins TRBV7-2 and TRBJ2-7; D gene ambiguous. This CDR3 is 15 amino acids long. V gave up 1 base and J gave up 2 bases, with 12 bases separating them. Germline V gives CDR1 SGHTA, CDR2 FQGNSA. CDR3 nucleotides: TGTGCCAGCAGCTTAGAAGGAGCGCTGACCTACGAGCAGTACTTC. The encoded protein is CASSLEGALTYEQYF.

This clone occurred a few times. This rearrangement joins TRBV18 to TRBJ2-1, with TRBD2 matching over 11 bases. The germline gives CDR1 KGHSH, CDR2 LQKENI. The J segment lost 0 bases and the V segment lost 8 bases, leaving 6 bases of the junction unmatched. The CDR3 extends over 16 amino acids. CDR3 DNA sequence: TGTGCCAGCAAACTAGCGGGGGTGGGCTCCTACAATGAGCAGTTCTTC. Its translation is CASKLAGVGSYNEQFF.

The rearrangement joins TRBV7-3 to TRBJ2-2, with D possibly TRBD2 on 5 matching bases. Germline V gives CDR1 SGHTA, CDR2 FQGTGA. The ends were cut back, 5 bases at V and 2 bases at J, with 15 bases in the middle. CDR3 size: 16 residues. This CDR3 is CASSLVAGANTGELFF. CDR3 DNA sequence: TGTGCCAGCAGCCTGGTGGCGGGTGCTAACACCGGGGAGCTGTTTTTT.

The chain has TRBV15 and TRBJ2-5; TRBD2 matches 7 bases. The CDR3 totals 14 residues. Germline V gives CDR1 LNHNV, CDR2 YYDKDF (reference sequence). Trimming at V came to 5 bases and at J to 5 bases, leaving 8 bases not matched to a gene. The CDR3 protein is CATSSSRGGETQYF. Written as DNA, the CDR3 is TGTGCCACCAGCTCGAGCCGGGGAGGGGAGACCCAGTACTTC. Together with reference TRBV15 and TRBJ2-5, the CDR3 gives the full variable domain: DAMVIQNPRYQVTQFGKPVTLSCSQTLNHNVMYWYQQKSSQAPKLLFHYYDKDFNNEADTPDNFQSRRPNTSFCFLDIRSPGLGDTAMYLCATSSSRGGETQYFGPGTRLLVL.

V is TRBV6-5 and J is TRBJ1-3; 7 nucleotides agree with TRBD1. J lost 3 bases, V lost 0 bases, and 2 bases had no gene match. Germline V gene lookup returns CDR1 MNHEY and CDR2 SVGAGI. CDR3 length: 15 amino acids. The CDR3 DNA sequence: TGTGCCAGCAGTTACTCTCCAGGGGGTGGAAACACCATATATTTT. It encodes CASSYSPGGGNTIYF.

The chain links TRBV4-2 to TRBJ2-5; D is perhaps TRBD2 (5 bases). The CDR3 runs 12 residues. V was clipped by 3 bases and J by 5 bases, with 7 bases between them. Germline V CDR1 and CDR2: LGHNA, YNFKEQ. The CDR3 protein is CASSQRGETQYF. CDR3 sequence (DNA): TGTGCCAGCAGCCAGAGAGGGGAGACCCAGTACTTC.

The chain employs TRBV25-1 and TRBJ1-4; D gene ambiguous. The germline CDR1 and CDR2 sequences are MGHDK and SYGVNS. V was cut by 1 base and J by 4 bases, with 10 bases left in between. The CDR3 sequence is 15 residues long. CDR3 in DNA: TGTGCCAGCAGTGAATGGCAGGACGGTAATGAAAAACTGTTTTTT. Translation: CASSEWQDGNEKLFF.

The rearrangement links TRBV18 to TRBJ1-5; TRBD1 matches 7 bases. Germline V gene data show CDR1 as KGHSH and CDR2 as LQKENI. J lost 3 bases, V lost 4 bases, and 12 bases had no gene match. The CDR3 is made up of 17 amino acids. This chain's CDR3 is CASSLGSGGPLNQPQHF. CDR3 coding DNA: TGTGCCAGCTCACTAGGCTCAGGGGGTCCTCTCAATCAGCCCCAGCATTTT.

The rearrangement joins TRBV19 to TRBJ1-2, with a possible D match to TRBD1 (5 bases). Trimming took off 4 bases at V and 5 bases at J, with 8 bases between the two ends. The CDR3 runs 12 residues. CDR1 and CDR2 (germline): LNHDA, SQIVND (reference sequence). The CDR3 is CASSRTTYGYTF. The DNA of the CDR3 is TGTGCCAGTAGTAGGACAACTTATGGCTACACCTTC.

The J gene is TRBJ1-1, the V gene TRBV13; 7 nucleotides agree with TRBD1. The junction had 5 bases not matched to a gene; V was cut back by 5 bases and J by 5 bases. The CDR3 contains 13 residues. Germline loops: CDR1 PRHDT, CDR2 FYEKMQ (reference sequence). The CDR3: CASSPGTATEAFF. The CDR3 DNA reads TGTGCCAGCAGCCCCGGGACAGCGACTGAAGCTTTCTTT.

This sequence joins TRBV15 and TRBJ1-2; 7 bases map to TRBD1. Per germline, CDR1 LNHNV and CDR2 YYDKDF (reference sequence). The J segment lost 0 bases and the V segment lost 2 bases, leaving 6 bases of the junction unmatched. The CDR3 loop spans 16 amino acids. CDR3 DNA sequence: TGTGCCACCAGCAGACCAAGGGACAGACCTAACTATGGCTACACCTTC. As protein: CATSRPRDRPNYGYTF.

The chain employs TRBV6-5 and TRBJ2-1; TRBD1 matches at 7 bases. CDR3 length: 15 residues. Per the germline V gene, CDR1 is MNHEY and CDR2 is SVGAGI. V trimming: 7 bases; J trimming: 3 bases; junction bases outside the gene matches: 9. The CDR3 DNA reads TGTGCCAGCAAGCCGGGACAGTTTTTCTACAATGAGCAGTTCTTC. This sequence encodes CASKPGQFFYNEQFF.